Listed here are 17 T cell receptor beta chains from one sample, sequenced in a study of patients and donors after allogeneic stem cell transplantation. TCRdb reanalysed the RT-PCR reads using MiXCR and keeps one entry per CDR3 protein. Counted here are fewer than 75,000 distinct CDR3 sequences, 26% occurring once; the ten biggest clones make up about 26%. Input material: blood, either unsorted or a sorted T cell fraction (not recorded which). These receptors all come from a human donor who was either an allogeneic HSCT recipient or a stem cell or donor lymphocyte infusion donor (not recorded which). It is not recorded whose cells these are; they may come from a transplant donor.

In this sample, this clonotype turned up a few times. The chain has TRBV20-1 and TRBJ1-4, with TRBD1 identical over 10 bases. With 2 bases clipped from V and 8 bases from J, the junction kept 5 bases outside the gene matches. Germline lookup yields CDR1 DFQATT and CDR2 SNEGSKA (reference sequence). The CDR3 extends over 14 amino acids. The chain's CDR3 is CSARSGTGDEKLFF. CDR3 in DNA: TGCAGTGCTAGATCCGGGACAGGGGACGAAAAACTGTTTTTT.

This clonotype turned up a few times. This chain's CDR3 is CASSLGSDATDTQYF. The CDR3 DNA reads as TGCGCCAGCAGCTTGGGGTCAGACGCCACAGATACGCAGTATTTT. This rearrangement joins TRBV5-1 to TRBJ2-3; no clear D. Trimming stripped 0 bases from V and 2 bases from J, with 10 bases between. The CDR3 extends over 15 amino acids. From germline, CDR1 is SGHRS and CDR2 YFSETQ. Full variable domain (remainder filled in from reference TRBV5-1 and TRBJ2-3): KAGVTQTPRYLIKTRGQQVTLSCSPISGHRSVSWYQQTPGQGLQFLFEYFSETQRNKGNFPGRFSGRQFSNSRSEMNVSTLELGDSALYLCASSLGSDATDTQYFGPGTRLTVL.

This clonotype showed up many times. The chain links TRBV5-1 to TRBJ2-7; possibly TRBD1 or TRBD2 for D (6 bases each). The CDR3 extends over 16 amino acids. V was trimmed by 0 bases and J by 4 bases, leaving 17 bases between them. Germline V gene sequence: CDR1 SGHRS, CDR2 YFSETQ. The CDR3: CASSLVPVGGIYEQYF. As DNA, the CDR3 is TGCGCCAGCAGCTTGGTGCCCGTGGGGGGCATATACGAGCAGTACTTC. Drawing the rest from reference TRBV5-1 and TRBJ2-7, the complete variable domain is KAGVTQTPRYLIKTRGQQVTLSCSPISGHRSVSWYQQTPGQGLQFLFEYFSETQRNKGNFPGRFSGRQFSNSRSEMNVSTLELGDSALYLCASSLVPVGGIYEQYFGPGTRLTVT.

This clonotype has a handful of counts. The chain couples TRBV20-1 to TRBJ1-3; unclear D gene. Trimming took 5 bases from V and 8 from J, leaving 13 bases between them. The V gene's germline CDR1 is DFQATT and CDR2 SNEGSKA (reference sequence). CDR3 length: 12 amino acids. This CDR3 is CSARSREDTIYF. The CDR3 DNA reads TGCAGTGCTCGAAGTCGGGAGGACACCATATATTTT.

This clonotype was counted a few times. V and J are TRBV5-1 and TRBJ2-1; D gene ambiguous. The CDR3 is 16 amino acids. The V gene's germline CDR1 is SGHRS and CDR2 YFSETQ. V dropped 0 bases and J dropped 7 bases, with 17 bases sitting between them. CDR3 coding DNA: TGCGCCAGCAGCTTGGCGAGGACCGCAACTGGGAATGAGCAGTTCTTC. Residues: CASSLARTATGNEQFF.

The chain combines TRBV28 with TRBJ2-7; TRBD1 agrees at 7 bases. This CDR3 region has 15 residues. With V trimmed by 8 bases and J by 5 bases, 15 bases remained unmatched. From germline, CDR1 is MDHEN and CDR2 SYDVKM. The CDR3 is CASFALQGVGDEQYF. The DNA for the CDR3 is TGTGCCAGCTTCGCCCTGCAGGGGGTGGGAGACGAGCAGTACTTC.

CDR3 region: CASSEYEDQPQHF. CDR3 DNA: TGTGCCAGCAGTGAATATGAAGATCAGCCCCAGCATTTT. The gene calls are TRBV25-1 and TRBJ1-5; D remains ambiguous. In germline, CDR1 is MGHDK, CDR2 SYGVNS. CDR3 length: 13 residues. V was cut by 0 bases and J by 5 bases, with 5 bases left in between. The complete variable domain, with remaining parts taken from reference TRBV25-1 and TRBJ1-5, reads EADIYQTPRYLVIGTGKKITLECSQTMGHDKMYWYQQDPGMELHLIHYSYGVNSTEKGDLSSESTVSRIRTEHFPLTLESARPSHTSQYLCASSEYEDQPQHFGDGTRLSIL.

At least ten counts were recorded for this clonotype. The rearrangement links TRBV20-1 to TRBJ2-1; 9 bases agree with TRBD2. Germline values: CDR1 DFQATT, CDR2 SNEGSKA (reference sequence). The J segment lost 8 bases and the V segment lost 6 bases, leaving 8 bases of the junction unmatched. The CDR3 extends over 13 amino acids. The CDR3 region has the DNA TGCAGTGCGGGTGCTAGCGGGATCGATGAGCAGTTCTTC. It yields the protein CSAGASGIDEQFF.

This chain's CDR3 is CASSYGTYNEQFF. In DNA form, the CDR3 reads TGCGCCAGCAGCTATGGGACCTACAATGAGCAGTTCTTC. The chain has TRBV5-1 and TRBJ2-1, with D hard to call. Germline assignment: CDR1 SGHRS and CDR2 YFSETQ. V was clipped by 3 bases and J by 2 bases, with 6 bases between them. This CDR3 has 13 amino acids.

This clonotype appeared many times. The chain uses TRBV5-1 and TRBJ1-1; no clear D. Between the trimmed V and J ends, which lost 5 bases and 1 base, there was a span of 9 bases. CDR3 size: 13 residues. Germline CDR1 SGHRS, CDR2 YFSETQ. The CDR3 DNA sequence: TGCGCCAGCAGAGAGACACCGAACACTGAAGCTTTCTTT. Translated, it gives CASRETPNTEAFF.

The rearrangement joins TRBV7-2 to TRBJ1-5, with D maybe TRBD1 (6 bases). Germline CDR1 and CDR2: SGHTA and FQGNSA. CDR3 size: 15 residues. Trimming shortened V by 0 bases and J by 5 bases, and 11 bases separated the two germline ends. The CDR3 coding sequence is TGTGCCAGCAGCTTAGCGCAGGGGTTGGATCAGCCCCAGCATTTT. This codes for CASSLAQGLDQPQHF.

This clonotype was seen a few times. DNA of the CDR3: TGCGCCAGCAGCTTGGCCCCGGGAGGTGACGGGGAGCTGTTTTTT. As protein: CASSLAPGGDGELFF. This rearrangement joins TRBV5-1 to TRBJ2-2; TRBD2 agrees at 7 bases. Germline CDR1 reads SGHRS; CDR2 reads YFSETQ. The CDR3 runs 15 residues. V was pared by 0 bases and J by 7 bases, with 6 bases of the junction left unmatched.

This clonotype was recorded a few times. The chain uses TRBV4-1 and TRBJ1-3; 10 bases map to TRBD1. The CDR3 has 15 residues. Germline-derived CDR1 and CDR2 are MGHRA and YSYEKL. V was clipped by 3 bases and J by 3 bases; unmatched bases: 2. Here the CDR3 reads CASSHGTGVGNTIYF. The DNA for the CDR3 is TGCGCCAGCAGCCACGGGACAGGGGTTGGAAACACCATATATTTT.

The rearrangement links TRBV20-1 to TRBJ2-7; the D gene is possibly TRBD2 (6 bases). The CDR3 length is 14 residues. Per germline, CDR1 DFQATT and CDR2 SNEGSKA (reference sequence). Deletions cut 1 base from V and 1 base from J, with 11 bases between. CDR3 protein: CSARVGGLSYEQYF. The CDR3 DNA reads TGCAGTGCTAGAGTTGGGGGACTTTCCTACGAGCAGTACTTC.

The J gene is TRBJ2-7, the V gene TRBV12-3 or TRBV12-4, with 9 bases identical to TRBD2. CDR3 length: 14 residues. Trimming at V came to 7 bases and at J to 3 bases, leaving 7 bases not matched to a gene. For the CDR3, the DNA is TGTGCCAGCACCTTAGCGGGGGTGGGCTACGAGCAGTACTTC. Amino acids: CASTLAGVGYEQYF.

The chain employs TRBV5-6 and TRBJ1-1; D is undetermined. CDR1 and CDR2 from the germline V gene are SGHDT and YYEEEE. This CDR3 is 12 amino acids long. V gave up 0 bases and J gave up 10 bases, with 10 bases separating them. CDR3 bases: TGTGCCAGCAGCTTGGCCGTGGGATCAGCTTTCTTT. It encodes CASSLAVGSAFF.

The rearrangement links TRBV20-1 to TRBJ2-2, with 7 positions matching TRBD1. The CDR3 is 14 amino acids. CDR1 and CDR2 from the germline V gene are DFQATT and SNEGSKA (reference sequence). With 3 bases clipped from V and 4 bases from J, the junction kept 5 bases outside the gene matches. The CDR3 DNA follows: TGCAGTGCTAGTAAGGGGGCCTCCACCGGGGAGCTGTTTTTT. Protein: CSASKGASTGELFF.